The subject of this entry is one T cell receptor beta chain. No antigen is known for it. The sample comes from a study of CD8+ T cells in alopecia areata. Study-level background: After 6 to 18 months of tofacitinib, follow-up continued 6 months off drug. Affected scalp percentage set treated patients' severity scores.

Study-level findings and limits: Many expanded lesional clones persisted during tofacitinib (in both scalp and blood).

Germline CDR1 reads SGHTA; CDR2 reads FQGNSA. The CDR3 runs to 12 residues. Trimming pared 5 bases from V and 6 bases from J, leaving 10 bases between. RNA extraction was followed by reverse transcription into cDNA, which acted as the sequencing template. Profiling relied on immunoSEQ multiplex PCR, and the TCRdb table lists in-frame clones only, not all of them. The sample carries over 150,000 clones, roughly 50% recorded once. Documented treatment: oral pan-JAK inhibitor, 5-10 mg twice daily. Punch biopsies of lesional scalp, plus peripheral blood, were taken from alopecia areata patients. Sample: CD4+ T cells sorted from blood, taken at week 24, from a patient treated with tofacitinib. The V call is TRBV7-2, the J call TRBJ2-5; perhaps TRBD2 as D (6 bases). The clonotype originates from a human donor with alopecia areata. DNA for the CDR3: TGTGCCAGCAGCCCCCGGGGGAAGACCCAGTACTTC. It encodes CASSPRGKTQYF.